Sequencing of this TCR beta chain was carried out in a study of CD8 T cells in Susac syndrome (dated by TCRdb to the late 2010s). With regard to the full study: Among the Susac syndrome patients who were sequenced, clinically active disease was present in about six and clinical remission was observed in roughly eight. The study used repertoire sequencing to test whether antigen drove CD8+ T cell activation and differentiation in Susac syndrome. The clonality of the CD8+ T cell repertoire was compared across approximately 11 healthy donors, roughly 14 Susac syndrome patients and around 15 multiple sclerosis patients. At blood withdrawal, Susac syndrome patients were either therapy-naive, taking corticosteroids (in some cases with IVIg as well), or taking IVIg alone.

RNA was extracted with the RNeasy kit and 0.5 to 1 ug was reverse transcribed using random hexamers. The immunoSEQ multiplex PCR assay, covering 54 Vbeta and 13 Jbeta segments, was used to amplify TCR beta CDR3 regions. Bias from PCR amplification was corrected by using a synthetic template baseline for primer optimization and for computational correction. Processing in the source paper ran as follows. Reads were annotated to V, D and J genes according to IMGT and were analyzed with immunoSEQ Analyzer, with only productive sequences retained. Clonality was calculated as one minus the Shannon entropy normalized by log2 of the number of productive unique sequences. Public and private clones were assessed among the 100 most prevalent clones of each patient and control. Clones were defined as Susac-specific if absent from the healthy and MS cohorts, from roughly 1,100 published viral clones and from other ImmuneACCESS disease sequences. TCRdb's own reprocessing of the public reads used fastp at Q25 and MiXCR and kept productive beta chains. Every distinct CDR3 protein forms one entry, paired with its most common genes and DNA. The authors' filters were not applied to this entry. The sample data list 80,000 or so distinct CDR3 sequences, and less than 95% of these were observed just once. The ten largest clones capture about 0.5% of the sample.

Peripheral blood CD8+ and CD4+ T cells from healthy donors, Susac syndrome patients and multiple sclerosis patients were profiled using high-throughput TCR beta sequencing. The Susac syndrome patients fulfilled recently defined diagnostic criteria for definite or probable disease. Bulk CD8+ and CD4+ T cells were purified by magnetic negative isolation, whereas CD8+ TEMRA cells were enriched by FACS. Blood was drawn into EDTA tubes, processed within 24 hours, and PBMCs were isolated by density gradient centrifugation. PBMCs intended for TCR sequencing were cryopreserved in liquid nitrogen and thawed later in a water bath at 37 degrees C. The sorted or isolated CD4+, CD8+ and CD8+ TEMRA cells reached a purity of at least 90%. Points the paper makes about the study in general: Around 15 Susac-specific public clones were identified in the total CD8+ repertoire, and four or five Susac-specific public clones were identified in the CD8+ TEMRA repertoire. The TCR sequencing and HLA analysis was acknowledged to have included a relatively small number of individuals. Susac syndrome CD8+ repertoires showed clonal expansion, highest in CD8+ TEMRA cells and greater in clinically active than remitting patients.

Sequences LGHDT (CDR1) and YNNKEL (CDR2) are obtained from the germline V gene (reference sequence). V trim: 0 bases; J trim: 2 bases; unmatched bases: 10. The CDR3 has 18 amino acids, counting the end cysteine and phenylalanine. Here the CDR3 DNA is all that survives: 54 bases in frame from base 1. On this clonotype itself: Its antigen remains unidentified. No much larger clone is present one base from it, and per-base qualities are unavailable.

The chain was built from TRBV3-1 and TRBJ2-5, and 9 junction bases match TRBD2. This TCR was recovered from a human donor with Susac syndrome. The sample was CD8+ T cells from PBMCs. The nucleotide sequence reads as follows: TGTGCCAGCAGCCAAGACTATGGGCTAGCGGGGAAACAAGAGACCCAGTACTTC. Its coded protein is CASSQDYGLAGKQETQYF.